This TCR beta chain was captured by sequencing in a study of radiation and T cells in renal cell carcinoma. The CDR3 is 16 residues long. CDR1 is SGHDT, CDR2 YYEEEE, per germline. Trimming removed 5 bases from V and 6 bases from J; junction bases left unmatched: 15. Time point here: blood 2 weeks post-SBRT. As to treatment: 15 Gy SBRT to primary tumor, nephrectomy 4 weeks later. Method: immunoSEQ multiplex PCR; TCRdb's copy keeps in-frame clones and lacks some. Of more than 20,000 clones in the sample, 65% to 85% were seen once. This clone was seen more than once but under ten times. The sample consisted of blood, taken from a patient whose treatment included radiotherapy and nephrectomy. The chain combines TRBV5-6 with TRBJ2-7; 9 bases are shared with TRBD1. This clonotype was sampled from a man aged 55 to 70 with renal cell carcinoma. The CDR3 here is CASRSGWDRVSGEQYF. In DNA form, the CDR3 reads TGTGCCAGCAGATCCGGATGGGACAGGGTATCCGGCGAGCAGTACTTC. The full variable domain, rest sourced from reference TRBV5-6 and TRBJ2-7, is DAGVTQSPTHLIKTRGQQVTLRCSPKSGHDTVSWYQQALGQGPQFIFQYYEEEERQRGNFPDRFSGHQFPNYSSELNVNALLLGDSALYLCASRSGWDRVSGEQYFGPGTRLTVT.